These 15 T cell receptor beta chains were sequenced from one sample in a study of T cells of healthy individuals. TCRdb independently ran MiXCR on the 5' RACE reads; one entry per CDR3 protein. The sample includes 35,000 to 45,000 distinct CDR3 sequences, approximately 5% of them seen just once. Source of these receptors: a human donor in good health.

This clonotype was seen many times. This rearrangement joins TRBV7-3 to TRBJ2-5; 8 bases fit TRBD1. V dropped 2 bases and J dropped 5; count of bases not matched to a gene: 4. CDR1 is SGHTA and CDR2 is FQGTGA in the germline V gene. The CDR3 extends over 14 amino acids. The CDR3 region has the DNA TGTGCCAGCAGCTTAGCAGGGGGCAGGGAGACCCAGTACTTC. This codes for CASSLAGGRETQYF. The full variable domain, in which reference TRBV7-3 and TRBJ2-5 provide the parts outside the CDR3, is GAGVSQTPSNKVTEKGKYVELRCDPISGHTALYWYRQSLGQGPEFLIYFQGTGAADDSGLPNDRFFAVRPEGSVSTLKIQRTERGDSAVYLCASSLAGGRETQYFGPGTRLLVL.

There are a few counts of this clonotype. The CDR3 nucleotides read TGTGCCAGCAGTGGGAGCAGGGGCGATGGCTACACCTTC. It encodes CASSGSRGDGYTF. The chain recombines TRBV2 with TRBJ1-2, with D possibly matching TRBD1 (6 bases). V was trimmed by 4 bases and J by 6 bases, leaving 12 bases between them. Germline CDR1 and CDR2: SNHLY and FYNNEI. This CDR3 has 13 residues.

This clonotype was seen many times. The J gene is TRBJ1-2, the V gene TRBV6-1; a weak D match, TRBD1 (5 bases). Trimming took off 1 base at V and 3 bases at J, with 12 bases between the two ends. Per the germline V gene, CDR1 is MNHNS and CDR2 is SASEGT. This CDR3 is 15 amino acids long. CDR3 sequence reads: CASSEGRAVHYGYTF. DNA for the CDR3: TGTGCCAGCAGTGAAGGCAGGGCCGTACACTATGGCTACACCTTC.

CDR3 loop: CASSPRRTTDTQYF. The CDR3 coding sequence is TGTGCCAGCAGCCCTAGACGGACCACAGATACGCAGTATTTT. J is TRBJ2-3 and V is TRBV11-3; D is undetermined. V was shortened by 5 bases and J by 2 bases, with 11 bases between the two germline ends. Germline V gives CDR1 SGHNT, CDR2 YENEEA. The CDR3 totals 14 residues.

At least ten counts were recorded for this clonotype. This chain uses TRBV13 with TRBJ2-3, with 7 bases aligning to TRBD2. With 3 bases clipped from V and 2 bases from J, the junction kept 8 bases outside the gene matches. Germline V gives CDR1 PRHDT, CDR2 FYEKMQ (reference sequence). The CDR3 runs to 16 residues. This chain's CDR3 is CASSFRLADPTDTQYF. CDR3 coding DNA: TGTGCCAGCAGCTTCCGACTAGCAGACCCCACAGATACGCAGTATTTT.

This clonotype occurred many times. The chain employs TRBV6-5 and TRBJ2-3; D ambiguous. V was pared by 0 bases and J by 0 bases, with 1 base between. CDR1 and CDR2 (germline): MNHEY, SVGAGI. CDR3 length: 13 residues. The CDR3 coding sequence is TGTGCCAGCAGTTACTCTAGCACAGATACGCAGTATTTT. This gives the protein CASSYSSTDTQYF.

This clonotype has ten or more counts. The chain has TRBV5-1 and TRBJ1-1; 11 bases are a match to TRBD1. This CDR3 has 18 residues. The J segment lost 0 bases and the V segment lost 7 bases, leaving 14 bases of the junction unmatched. CDR1 SGHRS and CDR2 YFSETQ come from the germline V gene. CDR3 in DNA: TGCGCCAGCGGACAGGGGGCGCGAGGGGGGGAAATGAACACTGAAGCTTTCTTT. Encoded protein: CASGQGARGGEMNTEAFF.

The V call is TRBV6-5, the J call TRBJ2-1; 14 bases are shared with TRBD2. The germline CDR1 and CDR2 sequences are MNHEY and SVGAGI. V shed 6 bases and J 7 bases; nucleotides not matched to a gene: 11. CDR3 size: 17 residues. This CDR3 is CASRQTSGRARSNEQFF. In DNA form, the CDR3 reads TGTGCCAGCAGACAGACTAGCGGGAGGGCCAGGTCGAATGAGCAGTTCTTC.

This clonotype occurred many times. V and J are TRBV7-2 and TRBJ1-1; TRBD1 agrees at 9 bases. Losses at the gene ends were 5 bases for V and 1 base for J; bases not matched to a gene: 2. The CDR3 consists of 14 residues. Germline CDR1 SGHTA, CDR2 FQGNSA. CDR3 region: CASSKDRGNTEAFF. CDR3 sequence (DNA): TGTGCCAGCAGCAAGGACAGGGGGAACACTGAAGCTTTCTTT.

By frequency in the sample, this clonotype is medium-sized. The rearrangement links TRBV29-1 to TRBJ2-3; D is uncertain. The CDR3 contains 16 residues. CDR1 is SQVTM, CDR2 ANQGSEA, per germline. V was trimmed by 3 bases and J by 0 bases, leaving 16 bases between them. For the CDR3, the DNA is TGCAGCGTTGATGGCATGGGATACTCTAGCACAGATACGCAGTATTTT. As protein: CSVDGMGYSSTDTQYF.

The V gene is TRBV6-5, the J gene TRBJ1-1, with TRBD1 as a possible D gene (5 bases). The CDR3 sequence is 14 residues long. Germline lookup yields CDR1 MNHEY and CDR2 SVGAGI. Trimming stripped 4 bases from V and 4 bases from J, with 13 bases between. CDR3 in amino acids: CASSSTGGSTEAFF. In nucleotides, the CDR3 is TGTGCCAGCAGTTCGACCGGGGGTAGCACTGAAGCTTTCTTT.

The rearrangement uses TRBV18 and TRBJ2-7; D perhaps matches TRBD1 (5 bases). V was clipped by 2 bases and J by 2 bases, with 13 bases between them. The CDR3 is made up of 15 amino acids. CDR1 is KGHSH, CDR2 LQKENI, per germline. The CDR3 sequence is CASSPIQGSTYEQYF. CDR3 sequence (DNA): TGTGCCAGCTCACCAATCCAGGGATCCACCTACGAGCAGTACTTC. Filled out from reference TRBV18 and TRBJ2-7, the complete variable domain reads NAGVMQNPRHLVRRRGQEARLRCSPMKGHSHVYWYRQLPEEGLKFMVYLQKENIIDESGMPKERFSAEFPKEGPSILRIQQVVRGDSAAYFCASSPIQGSTYEQYFGPGTRLTVT.

The sample holds many counts of this clonotype. The J gene is TRBJ1-4, the V gene TRBV29-1; D is ambiguous. Trimming took 7 bases from V and 7 from J, leaving 13 bases between them. Germline CDR1 and CDR2: SQVTM and ANQGSEA. This CDR3 is built from 12 residues. The CDR3 coding sequence is TGCAGCGCGACCGCGGAGGCTGAAAAACTGTTTTTT. Protein: CSATAEAEKLFF.

This clonotype was seen at least ten times. The rearrangement joins TRBV12-3 or TRBV12-4 to TRBJ2-1; 9 nucleotides match TRBD2. The CDR3 extends over 14 amino acids. Unmatched junction bases numbered 5, after V lost 5 bases and J lost 6 bases. CDR3: CASSRTSVPNEQFF. CDR3 DNA: TGTGCCAGCAGTCGGACTAGCGTACCCAATGAGCAGTTCTTC.

This clonotype was recorded at least ten times. The chain has TRBV12-3 or TRBV12-4 and TRBJ1-5, with D possibly matching TRBD1 (6 bases). The CDR3 sequence is 13 residues long. The V end lost 1 base, the J end lost 5 bases, and 6 bases lay between the germline ends. The CDR3 here is CASSLGTDQPQHF. The CDR3 region has the DNA TGTGCCAGCAGTTTAGGGACAGATCAGCCCCAGCATTTT.